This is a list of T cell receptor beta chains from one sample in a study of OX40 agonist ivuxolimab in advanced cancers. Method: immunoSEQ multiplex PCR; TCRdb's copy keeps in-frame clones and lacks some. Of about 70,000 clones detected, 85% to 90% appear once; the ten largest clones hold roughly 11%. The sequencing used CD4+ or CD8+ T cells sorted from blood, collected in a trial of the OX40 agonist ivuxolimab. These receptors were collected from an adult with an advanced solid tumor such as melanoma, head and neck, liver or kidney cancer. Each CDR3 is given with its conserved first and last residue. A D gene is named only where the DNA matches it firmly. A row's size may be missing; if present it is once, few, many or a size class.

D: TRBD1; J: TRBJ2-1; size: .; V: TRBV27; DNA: TGTGCCAGCAGTCTGTTGGACAGGGGAAATGAGCAGTTCTTC; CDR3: CASSLLDRGNEQFF
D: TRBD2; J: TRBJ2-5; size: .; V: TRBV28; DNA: TGTGCCAGCAGTTTACCCTCGACTAGCGGGGGGCCTCGAGAGACCCAGTACTTC; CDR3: CASSLPSTSGGPRETQYF
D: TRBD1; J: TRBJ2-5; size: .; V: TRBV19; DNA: TGTGCCAGTAAAAACAGGGGGCCTACGGGGGAGACCCAGTACTTC; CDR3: CASKNRGPTGETQYF
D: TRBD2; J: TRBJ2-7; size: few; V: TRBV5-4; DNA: TGTGCCAGCAGCCCACTAGCGGGGGGGATCTACGAGCAGTACTTC; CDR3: CASSPLAGGIYEQYF
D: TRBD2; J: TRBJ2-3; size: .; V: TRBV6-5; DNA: TGTGCCAGCAGACTGCTAGCGGGAGGCACAGATACGCAGTATTTT; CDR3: CASRLLAGGTDTQYF
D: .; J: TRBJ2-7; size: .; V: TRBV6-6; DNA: TGTGCCAGCAGCCCAGCCTACGAGCAGTACTTC; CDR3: CASSPAYEQYF
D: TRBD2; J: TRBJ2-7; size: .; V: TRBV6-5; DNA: TGTGCCAGCAATCGGGGGGGATCCTACGAGCAGTACTTC; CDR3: CASNRGGSYEQYF
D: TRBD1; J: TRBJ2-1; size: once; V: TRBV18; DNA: TGTGCCAGCTCACTAACGGGACAGGGTACCAATGAGCAGTTCTTC; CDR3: CASSLTGQGTNEQFF
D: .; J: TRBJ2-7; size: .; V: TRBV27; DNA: TGTGCCAGCAGACAGGGTATATGGCAGTACTTC; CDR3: CASRQGIWQYF
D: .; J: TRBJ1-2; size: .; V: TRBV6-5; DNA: TGTGCCAGCAGTCTGGACGGGCTCCCTTATGGCTACACCTTC; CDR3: CASSLDGLPYGYTF
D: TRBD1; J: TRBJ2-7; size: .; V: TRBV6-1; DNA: TGTGCCAGCAGGCGACTCCGGGACAGCTCCTACGAGCAGTACTTC; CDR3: CASRRLRDSSYEQYF
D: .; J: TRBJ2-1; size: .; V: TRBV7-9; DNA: TGTGCCAGCAGCCAATATTTAGGCAGGGGAAGGAATGAGCAGTTCTTC; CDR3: CASSQYLGRGRNEQFF
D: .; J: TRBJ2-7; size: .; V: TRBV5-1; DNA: TGTGCCAGCAGCTTGGTCCAACTAGTCACCGAGCAGTACTTC; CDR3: CASSLVQLVTEQYF
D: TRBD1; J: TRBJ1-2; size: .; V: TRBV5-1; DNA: TGCGCCAGCAGCTCGGGACAGGGGGGTAACTATGGCTACACCTTC; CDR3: CASSSGQGGNYGYTF
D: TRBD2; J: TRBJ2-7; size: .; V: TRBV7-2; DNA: TGTGCCAGCAGCATTAGCGGGAGTGTCTACGAGCAGTACTTC; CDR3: CASSISGSVYEQYF
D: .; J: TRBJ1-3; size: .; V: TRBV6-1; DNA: TGTGCCAGCAGTGAAGGATGGCAAAACACCATATATTTT; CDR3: CASSEGWQNTIYF
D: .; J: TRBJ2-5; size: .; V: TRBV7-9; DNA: TGTGCCAGCAGCTTAGCGCAGGGGGGCCAAGAGACCCAGTACTTC; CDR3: CASSLAQGGQETQYF
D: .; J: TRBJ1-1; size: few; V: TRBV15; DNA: TGTGCCACCAGCAGAGATATAGGGAGGGGCACTGAAGCTTTCTTT; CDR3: CATSRDIGRGTEAFF
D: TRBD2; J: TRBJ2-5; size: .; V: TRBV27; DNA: TGTGCCAGCAGTTTATCGGGACTAGCGGGGTGCGGGAAGACCCAGTACTTC; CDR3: CASSLSGLAGCGKTQYF
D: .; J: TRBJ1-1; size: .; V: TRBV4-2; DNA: TGTGCCAGCAGCCGTCGGGGGGACACTGAAGCTTTCTTT; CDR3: CASSRRGDTEAFF
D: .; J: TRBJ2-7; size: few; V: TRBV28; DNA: TGTGCCAGCAGTTTACCGCTCGCGGGGGAGCAGTACTTC; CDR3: CASSLPLAGEQYF
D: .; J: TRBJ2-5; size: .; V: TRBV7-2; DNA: TGTGCCAGCAGCTTAGGAGGAAGGTCCAAGACCCAGTACTTC; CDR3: CASSLGGRSKTQYF
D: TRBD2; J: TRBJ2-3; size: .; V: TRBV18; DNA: TGTGCCAGCTCACCGGGACTAGGGTTCGATGATACGCAGTATTTT; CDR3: CASSPGLGFDDTQYF
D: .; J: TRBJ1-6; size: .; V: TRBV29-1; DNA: TGCAGCGTTGGGGTATGGACGCCCTCCTATAATTCACCCCTCCACTTT; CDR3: CSVGVWTPSYNSPLHF
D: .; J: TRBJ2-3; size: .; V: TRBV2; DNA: TGTGCCAGCAGTGGGTTAGAACGGGGCACAGATACGCAGTATTTT; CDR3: CASSGLERGTDTQYF
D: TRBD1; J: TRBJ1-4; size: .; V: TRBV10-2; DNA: TGCGCCAGCGCAGACAGGGATGCAACTAATGAAAAACTGTTTTTT; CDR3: CASADRDATNEKLFF
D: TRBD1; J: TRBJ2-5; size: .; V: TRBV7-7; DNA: TGTGCTAGCAGTCGCGGGACAGGGATTCCCCAAGAGACCCAGTACTTC; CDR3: CASSRGTGIPQETQYF
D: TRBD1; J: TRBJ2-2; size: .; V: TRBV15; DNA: TGTGCCACCAGCGGCCTATACAGGGGCGAAGGAGACACCGGGGAGCTGTTTTTT; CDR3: CATSGLYRGEGDTGELFF
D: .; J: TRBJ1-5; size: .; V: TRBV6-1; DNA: TGTGCCAGCAGTTCAAGGTCGGGGGGCAATCAGCCCCAGCATTTT; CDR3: CASSSRSGGNQPQHF
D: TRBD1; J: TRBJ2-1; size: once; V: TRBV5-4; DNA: TGTGCCAGCAGCTCCGCGACAGGGAGCTCCTACAATGAGCAGTTCTTC; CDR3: CASSSATGSSYNEQFF
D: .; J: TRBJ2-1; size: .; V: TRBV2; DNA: TGTGCCAGCAGTGGACTATCCGTACAGGGCAATGAGCAGTTCTTC; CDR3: CASSGLSVQGNEQFF
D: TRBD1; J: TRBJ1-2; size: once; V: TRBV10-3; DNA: TGTGCCATCACCGGACAGGGAAGCTATGGCTACACCTTC; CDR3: CAITGQGSYGYTF
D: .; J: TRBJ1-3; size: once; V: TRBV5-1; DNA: TGCGCCAGCAGCTCAAACGCAAACACCATATATTTT; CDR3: CASSSNANTIYF
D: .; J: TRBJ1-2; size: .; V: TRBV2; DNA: TGTGCCAGCAGTATAAGGGCCAGTTCCTATGGCTACACCTTC; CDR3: CASSIRASSYGYTF
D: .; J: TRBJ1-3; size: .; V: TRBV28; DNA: TGTGCCGCAACTCTGGCCGGAGGGGACACCATATATTTT; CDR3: CAATLAGGDTIYF
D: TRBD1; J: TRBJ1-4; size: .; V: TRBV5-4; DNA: TGTGCCAGCAGCTCTACAGGGGGAGGGGGTGAAAAACTGTTTTTT; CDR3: CASSSTGGGGEKLFF
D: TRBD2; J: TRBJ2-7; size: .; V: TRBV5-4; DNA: TGTGCCAGCAGTCCCGGACTAGCGGGGGGTTACTCCTACGAGCAGTACTTC; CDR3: CASSPGLAGGYSYEQYF
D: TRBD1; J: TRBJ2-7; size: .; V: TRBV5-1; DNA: TGCGCCAGCAGGTCCCCGGGACAGGGGCCCTACGAGCAGTACTTC; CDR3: CASRSPGQGPYEQYF
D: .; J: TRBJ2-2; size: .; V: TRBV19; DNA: TGTGCCAGCCAGTGGATCGGGGAGCTGTTTTTT; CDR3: CASQWIGELFF
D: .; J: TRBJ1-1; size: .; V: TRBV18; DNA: TGTGCCAGCTCATCGATAAACAGCATGGGAATCGGGGGGCTGGGTACTGAAGCTTTCTTT; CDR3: CASSSINSMGIGGLGTEAFF
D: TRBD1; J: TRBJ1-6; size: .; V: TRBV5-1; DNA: TGCGCCAGCAGCTTGAGGGCAGGGGGTACACCCCTCCACTTT; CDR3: CASSLRAGGTPLHF
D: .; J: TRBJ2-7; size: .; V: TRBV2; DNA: TGTGCCAGCAGAGACAGAGCCTACGAGCAGTACTTC; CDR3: CASRDRAYEQYF
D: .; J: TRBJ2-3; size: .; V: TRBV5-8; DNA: TGTGCCAGCAGCTTGGCTCAGGCGGGCACAGATACGCAGTATTTT; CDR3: CASSLAQAGTDTQYF
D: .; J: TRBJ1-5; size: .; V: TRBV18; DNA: TGTGCCAGCTCACAGGGAGTCCCCAATCAGCCCCAGCATTTT; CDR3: CASSQGVPNQPQHF
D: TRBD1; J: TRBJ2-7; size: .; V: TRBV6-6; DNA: TGTGCCAGCAGTCCGCGACGGACAGGGATCTACTACGAGCAGTACTTC; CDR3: CASSPRRTGIYYEQYF
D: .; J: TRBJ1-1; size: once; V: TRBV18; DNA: TGTGCCAGCTCACCACGCCAGATGAACACTGAAGCTTTCTTT; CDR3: CASSPRQMNTEAFF
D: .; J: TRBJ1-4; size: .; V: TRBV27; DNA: TGTGCCAGCAGTTTATGGGGAAGGTGGGGGAGATCGGCAACTAATGAAAAACTGTTTTTT; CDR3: CASSLWGRWGRSATNEKLFF
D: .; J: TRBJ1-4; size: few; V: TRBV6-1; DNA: TGTGCCAGCAGTGAAGTGGTCTCGTTCGATGAAAAACTGTTTTTT; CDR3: CASSEVVSFDEKLFF
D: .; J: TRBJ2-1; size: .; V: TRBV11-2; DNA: TGTGCCAGCACCCCTTGGGGTTCTGGTGAGCAGTTCTTC; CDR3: CASTPWGSGEQFF
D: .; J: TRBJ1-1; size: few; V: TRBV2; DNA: TGTGCCAGCAGCACAGGGATGAACACTGAAGCTTTCTTT; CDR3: CASSTGMNTEAFF
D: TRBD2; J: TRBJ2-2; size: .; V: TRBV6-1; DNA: TGTGCCAGCAGTGAAGGGGGCGGGAGTTCGGTCACCGGGGAGCTGTTTTTT; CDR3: CASSEGGGSSVTGELFF
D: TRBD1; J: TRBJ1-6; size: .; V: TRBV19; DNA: TGTGCCAGTACCGCGACAGGGGTTAATAATTCACCCCTCCACTTT; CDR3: CASTATGVNNSPLHF
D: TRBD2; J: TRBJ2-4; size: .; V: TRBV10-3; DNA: TGTGCCATCAGCCCGACTAGCGGCAAAAACATTCAGTACTTC; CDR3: CAISPTSGKNIQYF
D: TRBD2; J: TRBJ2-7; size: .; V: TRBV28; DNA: TGTGCCAGCAGTTTCGGGGCGACTAGCGGATCCTACGAGCAGTACTTC; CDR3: CASSFGATSGSYEQYF
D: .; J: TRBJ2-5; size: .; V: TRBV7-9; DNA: TGTGCCAGCAGCCTTGGACCGGAGGAGACCCAGTACTTC; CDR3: CASSLGPEETQYF
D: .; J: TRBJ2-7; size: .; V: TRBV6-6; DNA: TGTGCCAGCAGTCGGGACCTTACCTACGAGCAGTACTTC; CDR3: CASSRDLTYEQYF
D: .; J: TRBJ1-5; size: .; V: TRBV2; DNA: TGTGCCAGCAGCCAGGGTGGACAGCCCCAGCATTTT; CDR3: CASSQGGQPQHF
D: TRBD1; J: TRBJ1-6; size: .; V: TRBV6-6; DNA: TGTGCCAGCAGTTACGGACAGGGGAATTCACCCCTCCACTTT; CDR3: CASSYGQGNSPLHF
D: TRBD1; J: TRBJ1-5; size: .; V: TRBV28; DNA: TGTGCCAGCAGTTTAGCCGGGACAGGGGGGACACAGCCCCAGCATTTT; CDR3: CASSLAGTGGTQPQHF
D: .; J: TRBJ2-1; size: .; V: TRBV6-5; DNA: TGTGCCAGCAGTCCTTCGGGACCGGCTTACAATGAGCAGTTCTTC; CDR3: CASSPSGPAYNEQFF